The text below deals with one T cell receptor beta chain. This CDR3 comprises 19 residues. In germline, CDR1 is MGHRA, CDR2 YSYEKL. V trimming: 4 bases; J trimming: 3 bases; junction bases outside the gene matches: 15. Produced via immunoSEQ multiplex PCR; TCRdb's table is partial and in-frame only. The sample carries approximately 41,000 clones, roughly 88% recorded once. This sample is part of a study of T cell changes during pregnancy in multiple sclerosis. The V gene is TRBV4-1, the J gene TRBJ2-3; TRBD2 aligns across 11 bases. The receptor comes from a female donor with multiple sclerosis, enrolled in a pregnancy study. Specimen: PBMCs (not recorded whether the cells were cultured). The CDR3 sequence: CASSRSTSGSAVPTDTQYF. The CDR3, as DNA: TGCGCCAGCAGCCGTTCCACTAGCGGGAGCGCGGTCCCAACAGATACGCAGTATTTT.